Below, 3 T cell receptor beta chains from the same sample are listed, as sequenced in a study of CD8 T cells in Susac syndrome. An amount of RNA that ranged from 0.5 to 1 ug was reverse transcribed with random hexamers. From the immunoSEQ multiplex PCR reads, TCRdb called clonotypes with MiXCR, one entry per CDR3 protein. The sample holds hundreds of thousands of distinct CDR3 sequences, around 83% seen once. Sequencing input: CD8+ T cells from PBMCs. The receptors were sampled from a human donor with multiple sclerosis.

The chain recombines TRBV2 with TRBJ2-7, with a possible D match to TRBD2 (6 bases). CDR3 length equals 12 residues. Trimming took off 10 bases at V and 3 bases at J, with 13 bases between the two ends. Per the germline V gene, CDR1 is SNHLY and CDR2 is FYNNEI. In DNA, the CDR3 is TGTGCCACTGGGAGGTGGGACTACGAGCAGTACTTC. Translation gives CATGRWDYEQYF.

CDR3 region: CASSSIISGGSTGELFF. CDR3 nucleotides: TGCGCCAGCAGCTCCATCATTAGCGGGGGAAGCACCGGGGAGCTGTTTTTT. This sequence joins TRBV5-1 and TRBJ2-2; TRBD2 matches 9 bases. The CDR3 has 17 amino acids. The junction had 10 bases not matched to a gene; V was cut back by 3 bases and J by 4 bases. CDR1 and CDR2 (germline): SGHRS, YFSETQ.

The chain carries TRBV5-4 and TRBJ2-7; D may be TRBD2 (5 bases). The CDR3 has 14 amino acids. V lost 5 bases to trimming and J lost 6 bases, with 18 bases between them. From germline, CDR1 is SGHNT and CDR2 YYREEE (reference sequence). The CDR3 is CASSMGDPMGEQYF. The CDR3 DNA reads TGTGCCAGCAGTATGGGAGATCCAATGGGCGAGCAGTACTTC. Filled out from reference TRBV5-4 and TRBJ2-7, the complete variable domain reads ETGVTQSPTHLIKTRGQQVTLRCSSQSGHNTVSWYQQALGQGPQFIFQYYREEENGRGNFPPRFSGLQFPNYSSELNVNALELDDSALYLCASSMGDPMGEQYFGPGTRLTVT.